The TCR beta chain under discussion was sequenced for a study of T cell repertoires in cytomegalovirus infection. Study-level points and caveats: Using cumulative public TCR beta family frequency, the authors identified those who carried CMV together with the relevant HLA.

TCRdb used MiXCR to reprocess the reads, holding one entry per CDR3 protein. This table has 450,000 to 600,000 distinct CDR3 sequences, approximately 11% appearing once. On this clonotype: Antigen specificity is unknown. Being one base from a much bigger clone, this may be a read error.

The origin of this receptor is a human donor in good health (CMV status not recorded). Some clones in this sample may be carry-over from other donors' samples. The sample comprised PBMCs.

The CDR3 coding sequence is TGTGCCAGCAGCTTCCAAAACAGTGAAGCTTTGTTT. Its translation is CASSFQNSEALF. This chain uses TRBV11-2 with TRBJ1-1; D remains unclear. The CDR3 loop spans 12 amino acids. Germline assignment: CDR1 SGHAT and CDR2 FQNNGV.